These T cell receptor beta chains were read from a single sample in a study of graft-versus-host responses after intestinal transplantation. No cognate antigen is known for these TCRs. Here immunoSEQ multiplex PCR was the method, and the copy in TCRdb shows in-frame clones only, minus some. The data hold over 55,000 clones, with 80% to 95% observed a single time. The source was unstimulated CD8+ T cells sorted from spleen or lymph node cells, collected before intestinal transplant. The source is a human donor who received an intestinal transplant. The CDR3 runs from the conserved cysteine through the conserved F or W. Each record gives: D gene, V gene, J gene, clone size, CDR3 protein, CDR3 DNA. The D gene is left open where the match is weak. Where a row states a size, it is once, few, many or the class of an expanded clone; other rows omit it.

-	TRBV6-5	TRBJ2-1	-	CASRGHNNEQFF	TGTGCCAGCAGGGGCCATAACAATGAGCAGTTCTTC
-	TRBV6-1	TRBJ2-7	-	CASSEGTKPYEQYF	TGTGCCAGCAGTGAAGGGACAAAACCCTACGAGCAGTACTTC
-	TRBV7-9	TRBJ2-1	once	CASSLVVNEQFF	TGTGCCAGCAGCCTCGTCGTCAATGAGCAGTTCTTC
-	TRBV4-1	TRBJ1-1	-	CASSHGGANTEAFF	TGCGCCAGCAGCCATGGCGGGGCGAACACTGAAGCTTTCTTT
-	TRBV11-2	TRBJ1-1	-	CANQAEGYTEAFF	TGTGCCAATCAAGCGGAGGGGTACACTGAAGCTTTCTTT
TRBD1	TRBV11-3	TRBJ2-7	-	CASNFHLGQGDLYEQYF	TGTGCCAGCAATTTCCACCTGGGACAGGGGGATCTCTACGAGCAGTACTTC
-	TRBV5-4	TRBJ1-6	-	CASSWGAGGNSPLHF	TGTGCCAGCAGCTGGGGGGCCGGGGGGAATTCACCCCTCCACTTT
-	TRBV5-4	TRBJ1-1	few	CASISTPNTEAFF	TGTGCCAGCATTAGTACCCCGAACACTGAAGCTTTCTTT
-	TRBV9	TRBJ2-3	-	CASSVGGGESADTQYF	TGTGCCAGCAGCGTAGGAGGCGGGGAATCCGCAGATACGCAGTATTTT
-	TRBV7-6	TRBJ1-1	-	CASSPPTAEAFF	TGTGCCAGCAGCCCCCCGACAGCTGAAGCTTTCTTT
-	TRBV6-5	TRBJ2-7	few	CAGAREPDLGYEQYF	TGTGCCGGCGCCCGGGAGCCGGACCTGGGCTACGAGCAGTACTTC
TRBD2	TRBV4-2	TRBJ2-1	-	CASSQDISSGGYNEQFF	TGTGCCAGCAGCCAAGATATCTCTAGCGGGGGGTACAATGAGCAGTTCTTC
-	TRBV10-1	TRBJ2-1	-	CASSDAGEDEQFF	TGCGCCAGCAGTGACGCAGGGGAAGATGAGCAGTTCTTC
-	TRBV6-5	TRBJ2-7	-	CASSYGQGQYEQYF	TGTGCCAGCAGTTACGGCCAGGGTCAGTACGAGCAGTACTTC
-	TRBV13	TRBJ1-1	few	CASSAGVHMNTEAFF	TGTGCCAGCAGTGCAGGGGTCCACATGAACACTGAAGCTTTCTTT
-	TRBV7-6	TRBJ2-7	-	CASYRDGGTYEQYF	TGTGCCAGCTACAGGGACGGCGGCACCTACGAGCAGTACTTC